The 28 T cell receptor beta chains reported below all come from one sample, sequenced in a study of shared clonotypes between healthy human individuals. Data came from immunoSEQ multiplex PCR; TCRdb stores just in-frame clones and leaves some out. The sample yields some 2,500,000 clones, around 90% seen once. The sequenced material came from naive CD4+ T cells from PBMCs. Subset of the sample: CD45RA+ positively selected. The receptor set was obtained from a man aged 18 to 30 in good health. Some clones in this sample may be carry-over from other donors' samples.

This clone was recorded only once. This chain uses TRBV2 with TRBJ2-5; 9 bases are a match to TRBD1. The V gene's germline CDR1 is SNHLY and CDR2 FYNNEI. The CDR3 has 16 amino acids. Trimming removed 6 bases from V and 0 bases from J; junction bases left unmatched: 8. The CDR3 reads CASRVGTGYYQETQYF. For the CDR3, the DNA is TGTGCCAGCAGGGTTGGGACAGGGTATTACCAAGAGACCCAGTACTTC.

The chain employs TRBV7-2 and TRBJ2-5; 12 bases line up with TRBD1. This CDR3 has 16 residues. V gave up 2 bases and J gave up 5 bases; unmatched junction bases: 6. Germline CDR1 is SGHTA and CDR2 is FQGNSA. CDR3 amino acids: CASSLKGTGGRETQYF. In DNA, the CDR3 is TGTGCCAGCAGCTTAAAGGGGACAGGGGGCCGTGAGACCCAGTACTTC.

The chain employs TRBV7-2 and TRBJ1-3; D is unresolved. V shed 5 bases and J shed 4 bases, with 18 bases lying between them. CDR1 and CDR2 from the germline V gene are SGHTA and FQGNSA. This CDR3 region has 16 residues. Here the CDR3 reads CASSPSPGRPGNTIYF. The CDR3 bases are TGTGCCAGCAGCCCTTCCCCCGGGCGGCCGGGAAACACCATATATTTT.

This sequence joins TRBV30 and TRBJ2-7, with TRBD1 identical over 7 bases. V lost 2 bases and J lost 6; bases outside the gene matches: 10. Germline V lookup: CDR1 GTSNPN, CDR2 SVGIG (reference sequence). CDR3 length: 14 residues. The CDR3 nucleotides read TGTGCCTGGAGTCCAACGACAGGGATGGGCGAGCAGTACTTC. Amino acids: CAWSPTTGMGEQYF. The full variable domain, completed using reference TRBV30 and TRBJ2-7, is SQTIHQWPATLVQPVGSPLSLECTVEGTSNPNLYWYRQAAGRGLQLLFYSVGIGQISSEVPQNLSASRPQDRQFILSSKKLLLSDSGFYLCAWSPTTGMGEQYFGPGTRLTVT.

V usage is TRBV7-8 and J usage is TRBJ2-2, with 7 positions matching TRBD2. J lost 5 bases, V lost 2 bases, and 2 bases had no gene match. This CDR3 is 14 amino acids long. Germline V gives CDR1 SGHVS, CDR2 FQNEAQ. The DNA of the CDR3 is TGTGCCAGCAGCTTAAGGGAGGGGACCGGGGAGCTGTTTTTT. It encodes CASSLREGTGELFF.

The rearrangement links TRBV5-1 to TRBJ1-4; 8 nucleotides align to TRBD1. Germline V gene data show CDR1 as SGHRS and CDR2 as YFSETQ. There are 15 residues in the CDR3. J lost 8 bases, V lost 4 bases, and 10 bases had no gene match. The chain's CDR3 is CASSRDRGPSEKLFF. DNA for the CDR3: TGCGCCAGCAGCCGCGACAGGGGTCCTAGCGAAAAACTGTTTTTT.

Details on this clone: Additional DNA sequences in this sample encode the identical CDR3. This chain joins TRBV29-1 and TRBJ2-7; 11 bases are a match to TRBD2. Germline CDR1 is SQVTM and CDR2 is ANQGSEA. V lost 4 bases to trimming and J lost 4 bases; unmatched junction nucleotides: 3. This CDR3 region has 13 residues. CDR3 nucleotides: TGCAGCGTTGGGGGACTAGCGGTATACGAGCAGTACTTC. Its translation: CSVGGLAVYEQYF.

This clone has a handful of counts. V gene TRBV30 combines with J gene TRBJ1-1, with TRBD1 as a possible D gene (5 bases). The CDR3 loop spans 12 amino acids. Germline V gives CDR1 GTSNPN, CDR2 SVGIG (reference sequence). The ends were cut back, 0 bases at V and 10 bases at J, with 12 bases in the middle. The chain's CDR3 is CAWSVEGLSAFF. Written as DNA, the CDR3 is TGTGCCTGGAGTGTGGAGGGGCTATCAGCTTTCTTT.

Comment on this clone: Other DNA sequences of this sample code for an identical CDR3. The J gene is TRBJ2-3, the V gene TRBV11-3; the D gene could be TRBD1 or TRBD2 (5 bases each). The V and J ends lost 1 base and 3 bases respectively, with 11 bases between them. This CDR3 is built from 15 residues. The germline V gene encodes CDR1 SGHNT and CDR2 YENEEA. CDR3 loop: CASSLAGGATDTQYF. The DNA of the CDR3 is TGTGCCAGCAGCTTAGCTGGGGGAGCGACAGATACGCAGTATTTT.

Remarks on this clone: Other nucleotide sequences in the sample specify the same CDR3. The chain employs TRBV7-8 and TRBJ1-3; D gene ambiguous. Germline CDR1 reads SGHVS; CDR2 reads FQNEAQ. This CDR3 has 15 amino acids. Trimming removed 1 base from V and 0 bases from J, with 7 bases in between. CDR3 nucleotides: TGTGCCAGCAGCTTAGGTACCGTCTCTGGAAACACCATATATTTT. The encoded protein is CASSLGTVSGNTIYF.

With regard to this clone: The identical CDR3 is also encoded by other nucleotide sequences in the sample. The chain combines TRBV18 with TRBJ2-5; D could derive from TRBD1 or TRBD2 (5 bases each). The CDR3 extends over 14 amino acids. V dropped 3 bases and J dropped 5 bases, with 13 bases sitting between them. Germline V gene data show CDR1 as KGHSH and CDR2 as LQKENI. The CDR3 region is CASSPPGARETQYF. The CDR3 DNA reads as TGTGCCAGCTCACCGCCCGGGGCTCGGGAGACCCAGTACTTC.

As concerns this clone: Additional DNA sequences in this sample encode the identical CDR3. The chain is built from TRBV11-2 and TRBJ2-3; 8 bases fit TRBD2. The CDR3 has 15 amino acids. Germline V lookup: CDR1 SGHAT, CDR2 FQNNGV. After removal of 3 bases from V and 4 bases from J, the junction contained 6 bases not matched to a gene. CDR3 loop: CASSFTSGAPDTQYF. As DNA, the CDR3 is TGTGCCAGCAGCTTTACTAGCGGTGCCCCAGATACGCAGTATTTT.

This chain connects TRBV28 to TRBJ1-2; D remains unclear. Germline CDR1 and CDR2: MDHEN and SYDVKM. The CDR3 is 15 amino acids. Trimming shortened V by 2 bases and J by 0 bases, and 10 bases separated the two germline ends. DNA for the CDR3: TGTGCCAGCAGTTTAGGAGGTCAAGCTAACTATGGCTACACCTTC. Its translation: CASSLGGQANYGYTF.

The CDR3 loop is CATLPSRVAVADTQYF. CDR3 nucleotides: TGTGCCACCTTGCCCTCCAGGGTTGCAGTTGCAGATACGCAGTATTTT. This rearrangement joins TRBV6-6 to TRBJ2-3; D perhaps matches TRBD1 (5 bases). The CDR3 is 16 residues long. The V gene's germline CDR1 is MNHNY and CDR2 SVGAGI (reference sequence). V was clipped by 10 bases and J by 4 bases, with 24 bases between them.

This chain uses TRBV4-2 with TRBJ2-3; the match to TRBD2 covers 14 bases. Looked up from germline, CDR1 is LGHNA and CDR2 is YNFKEQ. Unmatched junction bases numbered 4, after V lost 5 bases and J lost 3 bases. This CDR3 contains 16 residues. The CDR3 reads CASSGTSGRSTDTQYF. In nucleotides, the CDR3 is TGTGCCAGCAGCGGGACTAGCGGGAGATCAACAGATACGCAGTATTTT.

The chain has TRBV27 and TRBJ2-7; D possibly corresponds to TRBD1 (5 bases). The CDR3 runs to 14 residues. The germline gives CDR1 MNHEY, CDR2 SMNVEV (reference sequence). V lost 5 bases to trimming and J lost 2 bases, with 13 bases between them. CDR3 nucleotide sequence: TGTGCCAGCAGTCGCCAACAGGTACCCTACGAGCAGTACTTC. It codes for CASSRQQVPYEQYF.

This chain links TRBV5-6 with TRBJ2-2, with TRBD2 identical over 7 bases. J gave up 4 bases and V 0 bases, and 3 bases lay outside the gene matches. CDR1 SGHDT and CDR2 YYEEEE come from the germline V gene. The CDR3 totals 15 residues. The CDR3 coding sequence is TGTGCCAGCAGCTTGGCGGGGGGAGTCACCGGGGAGCTGTTTTTT. Its protein product is CASSLAGGVTGELFF.

V is TRBV5-5 and J is TRBJ2-2; no definite D call. The germline V gene encodes CDR1 SGHKS and CDR2 YYEKEE (reference sequence). V lost 4 bases, J lost 6 bases, and 10 bases lay in between. The CDR3 runs to 13 residues. CDR3 nucleotides: TGTGCCAGCAGCCCCGTAAGCGCCGGGGAGCTGTTTTTT. Its protein product is CASSPVSAGELFF. Full variable domain (rest looked up from reference TRBV5-5 and TRBJ2-2): DAGVTQSPTHLIKTRGQQVTLRCSPISGHKSVSWYQQVLGQGPQFIFQYYEKEERGRGNFPDRFSARQFPNYSSELNVNALLLGDSALYLCASSPVSAGELFFGEGSRLTVL.

This clone was picked up a small number of times. V gene TRBV5-4 combines with J gene TRBJ1-3; tentative D call: TRBD1 (6 bases). Germline loops: CDR1 SGHNT, CDR2 YYREEE (reference sequence). V lost 5 bases and J lost 2, with 14 bases in between. The CDR3 contains 15 residues. CDR3 region: CASSQQGSAGNTIYF. The CDR3 nucleotides are TGTGCCAGCAGTCAACAGGGTAGCGCTGGAAACACCATATATTTT. Full variable domain (outside the CDR3, taken from reference TRBV5-4 and TRBJ1-3): ETGVTQSPTHLIKTRGQQVTLRCSSQSGHNTVSWYQQALGQGPQFIFQYYREEENGRGNFPPRFSGLQFPNYSSELNVNALELDDSALYLCASSQQGSAGNTIYFGEGSWLTVV.

V is TRBV7-8 and J is TRBJ2-3, with D hard to call. Per germline, CDR1 SGHVS and CDR2 FQNEAQ. The V end lost 5 bases, the J end lost 1 base, and 7 bases lay between the germline ends. The CDR3 extends over 13 amino acids. Here the CDR3 DNA reads TGTGCCAGCAGCGAAAGGGGCACAGATACGCAGTATTTT. This translates into CASSERGTDTQYF.

This chain joins TRBV28 and TRBJ2-7; 8 bases line up with TRBD2. The CDR3 spans 13 residues. Losses at the gene ends were 6 bases for V and 4 bases for J; bases not matched to a gene: 5. In germline, CDR1 is MDHEN, CDR2 SYDVKM. The CDR3 sequence is CASRKGLVYEQYF. CDR3 DNA: TGTGCCAGCAGGAAGGGACTAGTTTACGAGCAGTACTTC.

This clone appeared once. V is TRBV18 and J is TRBJ2-3; the match to TRBD2 covers 7 bases. The germline CDR1 and CDR2 sequences are KGHSH and LQKENI. The length of the CDR3 is 16 residues. Germline trimming cut 6 bases from V and 2 bases from J; bases unmatched to any gene: 11. The DNA of the CDR3 is TGTGCCAGCTCCCTACTGGGAGGGGCAGCCACAGATACGCAGTATTTT. Residues: CASSLLGGAATDTQYF.

The chain is built from TRBV28 and TRBJ2-7, with 8 bases identical to TRBD2. Trimming removed 7 bases from V and 4 bases from J; junction bases left unmatched: 9. CDR1 MDHEN and CDR2 SYDVKM come from the germline V gene. CDR3 size: 14 residues. The DNA for the CDR3 is TGTGCCAGCACAACCGGGGGGGGGATTTACGAGCAGTACTTC. Its translation: CASTTGGGIYEQYF. Full variable domain (missing parts from reference TRBV28 and TRBJ2-7): DVKVTQSSRYLVKRTGEKVFLECVQDMDHENMFWYRQDPGLGLRLIYFSYDVKMKEKGDIPEGYSVSREKKERFSLILESASTNQTSMYLCASTTGGGIYEQYFGPGTRLTVT.

Of note for this clone: The same CDR3 arises from other DNA sequences in this sample as well. V is TRBV5-4 and J is TRBJ2-1; 10 positions agree with TRBD2. This CDR3 is built from 16 residues. The germline V gene encodes CDR1 SGHNT and CDR2 YYREEE (reference sequence). Germline trimming cut 0 bases from V and 4 bases from J; bases unmatched to any gene: 4. As DNA, the CDR3 is TGTGCCAGCAGCTTGGGGGGACTAGCGCTTTACAATGAGCAGTTCTTC. Its protein is CASSLGGLALYNEQFF.

This clone was detected only once. The chain uses TRBV6-6 and TRBJ2-7, with D possibly being TRBD2 (6 bases). The CDR3 sequence is 15 residues long. Trimming took off 2 bases at V and 3 bases at J, with 14 bases between the two ends. CDR1 is MNHNY, CDR2 SVGAGI, per germline (reference sequence). The CDR3 DNA reads as TGTGCCAGCAGTTACCCCGGGGGTTCCCACTACGAGCAGTACTTC. It specifies CASSYPGGSHYEQYF.

The J gene is TRBJ1-1, the V gene TRBV6-1, with 10 bases matching TRBD1. The CDR3 has 14 residues. CDR1 MNHNS and CDR2 SASEGT come from the germline V gene. V shed 6 bases and J 2 bases; nucleotides not matched to a gene: 3. This CDR3 reads CASSGTGVNTEAFF. CDR3 coding DNA: TGTGCCAGCAGCGGGACAGGGGTTAACACTGAAGCTTTCTTT.

The rearrangement uses TRBV19 and TRBJ2-4; 8 bases align to TRBD1. The trim removed 3 bases at V and 0 bases at J, leaving 13 bases unmatched. This CDR3 comprises 19 residues. Looked up from germline, CDR1 is LNHDA and CDR2 is SQIVND (reference sequence). The CDR3 nucleotides are TGTGCCAGTAGTATCCGACAGGGGACCCCTCTCCTAGCCAAAAACATTCAGTACTTC. Translating gives CASSIRQGTPLLAKNIQYF.

The count of this clone is one. The chain has TRBV7-9 and TRBJ2-2; 13 positions agree with TRBD2. This CDR3 has 18 residues. The trim removed 5 bases at V and 0 bases at J, leaving 6 bases unmatched. Per the germline V gene, CDR1 is SEHNR and CDR2 is FQNEAQ (reference sequence). CDR3 region: CASSARLAGGTNTGELFF. The CDR3 DNA reads as TGTGCCAGCAGCGCCCGACTAGCGGGAGGCACGAACACCGGGGAGCTGTTTTTT.